This TCR beta chain was sequenced during a study of T cells in Graves' hyperthyroidism and ophthalmopathy. At the level of the study: Upon initial diagnosis and before any treatment, peripheral blood was collected. Broader study findings: Researchers found most expanded thyroid clonotypes above 0.001 in blood as well. The model made its ophthalmopathy prediction, and onset followed a median roughly 6.5 months later.

RNA transcripts provided the source from which TCR beta CDR3 regions were amplified. A set of HTBI primers served as the primers for a first-round RT-PCR of the TCR CDR3. TCRdb passed the multiplex PCR reads through MiXCR, listing each CDR3 protein once. The table has approximately 600,000 distinct CDR3 sequences, 13% to 15% seen once; the top ten hold roughly 7.1%. A patient was excluded if there was uncontrolled infection, other autoimmune disease, pregnancy or lactation. This clonotype was picked up many times. Its matching antigen is unknown. CDR1 is MDHEN and CDR2 is SYDVKM in the germline V gene. V was shortened by 4 bases and J by 15 bases, with 13 bases between the two germline ends. The CDR3 runs 11 residues.

Material: blood. The chain links TRBV28 to TRBJ1-5; possible D gene TRBD1, 6 bases. The sequence derives from a young woman with Graves' ophthalmopathy. The CDR3 DNA follows: TGTGCCAGCAGTTCCTACAGGGTCTCGCATTTT. Its translation: CASSSYRVSHF.